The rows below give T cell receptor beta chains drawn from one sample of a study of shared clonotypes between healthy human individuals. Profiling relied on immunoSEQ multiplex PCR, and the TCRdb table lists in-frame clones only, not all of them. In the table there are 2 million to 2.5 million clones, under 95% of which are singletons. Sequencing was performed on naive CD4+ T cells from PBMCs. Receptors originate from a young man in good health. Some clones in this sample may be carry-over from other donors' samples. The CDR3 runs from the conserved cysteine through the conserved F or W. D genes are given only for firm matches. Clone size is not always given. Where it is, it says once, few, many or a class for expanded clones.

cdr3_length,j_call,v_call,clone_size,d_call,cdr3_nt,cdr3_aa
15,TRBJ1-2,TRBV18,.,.,TGTGCCAGCTCACCCACAGGGAGAGGCCTTCAAAGCTACACCTTC,CASSPTGRGLQSYTF
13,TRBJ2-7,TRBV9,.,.,TGTGCCAGCAGCGTAGCCCCAAGCGAGGAGCAGTACTTC,CASSVAPSEEQYF
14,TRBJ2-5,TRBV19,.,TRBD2,TGTGCCACTACAGCCCGGGGGGTTCAAGAGACCCAGTACTTC,CATTARGVQETQYF
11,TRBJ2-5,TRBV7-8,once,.,TGTGCCAGCAGCCCCTCTGGATACCAGTACTTC,CASSPSGYQYF
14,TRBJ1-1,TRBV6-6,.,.,TGTGCCAGCAGTTACTCCGGGAGACCCTCTGAAGCTTTCTTT,CASSYSGRPSEAFF
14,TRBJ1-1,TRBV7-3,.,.,TGTGCCAGCAGCTTAAACACACTGGGGACTGAAGCTTTCTTT,CASSLNTLGTEAFF
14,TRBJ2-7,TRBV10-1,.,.,TGCGCCAGCAGTGATTTTGGGGATTCCTACGAGCAGTACTTC,CASSDFGDSYEQYF
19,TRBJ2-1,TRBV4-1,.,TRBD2,TGCGCCAGCAGCTTTCCGGGACTAGCGGACCCCAACTCCTACAATGAGCAGTTCTTC,CASSFPGLADPNSYNEQFF
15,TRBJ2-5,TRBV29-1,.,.,TGCAGCGTTGAAACACACGGAGAGCCCGGGGAGACCCAGTACTTC,CSVETHGEPGETQYF
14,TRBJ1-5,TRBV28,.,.,TGTGCCAGCAGTCTCGCAAGGCCTTCTTGGCCCCAGCATTTT,CASSLARPSWPQHF
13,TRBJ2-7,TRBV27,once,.,TGTGCCAGCAGTCCACGGAGGGGGCATGAGCAGTACTTC,CASSPRRGHEQYF
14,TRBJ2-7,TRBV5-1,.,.,TGCGCCAGCAGCTTGCAAGGGGCTTCCTACGAGCAGTACTTC,CASSLQGASYEQYF
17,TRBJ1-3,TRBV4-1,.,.,TGCGCCAGCAGCCGGCCCGGGGGCGACTTCTCTGGAAACACCATATATTTT,CASSRPGGDFSGNTIYF
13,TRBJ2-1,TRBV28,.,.,TGTGCCAGCGAGGGGGTAAACTACAATGAGCAGTTCTTC,CASEGVNYNEQFF
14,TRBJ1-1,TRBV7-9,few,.,TGTGCCAGCAGTCTACAGGGCGAGGGTACTGAAGCTTTCTTT,CASSLQGEGTEAFF
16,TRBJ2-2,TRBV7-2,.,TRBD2,TGTGCCAGCAGCGTTACTAGCGGGGCGAACACCGGGGAGCTGTTTTTT,CASSVTSGANTGELFF
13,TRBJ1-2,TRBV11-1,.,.,TGTGCCAGCAGCTTACGGGAATTCTATGGCTACACCTTC,CASSLREFYGYTF
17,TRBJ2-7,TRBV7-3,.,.,TGTGCCAGCAGCTTAGTCGGGGGCGGACTGAGCTCCTACGAGCAGTACTTC,CASSLVGGGLSSYEQYF
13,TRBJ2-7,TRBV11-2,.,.,TGTGCCAGCAGCCCACAGGGAAGGAGGGAGCAGTACTTC,CASSPQGRREQYF
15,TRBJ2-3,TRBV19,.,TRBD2,TGTGCCAGTAGTAGAGTAGCGGGACGCACAGATACGCAGTATTTT,CASSRVAGRTDTQYF
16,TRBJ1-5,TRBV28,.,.,TGTGCCAGCACTGCTCTTGCCAGAGGGAGCAATCAGCCCCAGCATTTT,CASTALARGSNQPQHF
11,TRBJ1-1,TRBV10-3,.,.,TGTGCCATCAGTGAGCAGCTTGAAGCTTTCTTT,CAISEQLEAFF
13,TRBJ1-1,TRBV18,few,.,TGTGCCAGCTATGGACAGTTGAACACTGAAGCTTTCTTT,CASYGQLNTEAFF
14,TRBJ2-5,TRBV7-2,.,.,TGTGCCAGCAGCCCCCAGAGGGCCCAAGAGACCCAGTACTTC,CASSPQRAQETQYF
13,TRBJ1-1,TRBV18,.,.,TGTGCCAGCTCACCGGACCTCTTCACTGAAGCTTTCTTT,CASSPDLFTEAFF
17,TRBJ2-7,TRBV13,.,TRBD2,TGTGCCAGCAGCCCTCCGACTAGCGGGGTTTCTTTTTACGAGCAGTACTTC,CASSPPTSGVSFYEQYF
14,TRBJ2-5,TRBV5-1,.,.,TGCGCCAGCAGCTTGGGAGGGAACCAAGAGACCCAGTACTTC,CASSLGGNQETQYF
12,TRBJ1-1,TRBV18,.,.,TGTGCCAGCTCAGGGCAGGGCTTAAGGGCTTTCTTT,CASSGQGLRAFF